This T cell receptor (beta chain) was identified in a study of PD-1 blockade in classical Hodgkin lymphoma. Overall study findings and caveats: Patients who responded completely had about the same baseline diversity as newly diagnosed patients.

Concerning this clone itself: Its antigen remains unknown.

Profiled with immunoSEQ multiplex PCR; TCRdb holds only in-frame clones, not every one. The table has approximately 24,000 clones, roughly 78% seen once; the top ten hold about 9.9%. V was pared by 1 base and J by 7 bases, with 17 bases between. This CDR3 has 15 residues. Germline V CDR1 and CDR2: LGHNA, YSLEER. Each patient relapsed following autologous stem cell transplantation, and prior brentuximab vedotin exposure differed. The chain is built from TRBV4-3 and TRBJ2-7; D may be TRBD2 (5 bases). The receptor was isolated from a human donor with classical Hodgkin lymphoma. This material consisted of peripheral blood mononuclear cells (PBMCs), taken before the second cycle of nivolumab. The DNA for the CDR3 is TGCGCCAGCAGCCAAGCACTAGAGACCTGGAAGGAGCAGTACTTC. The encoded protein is CASSQALETWKEQYF.